What follows are 21 T cell receptor beta chains derived from one specimen sequenced in a study of blood T cell repertoires in COVID-19. Using immunoSEQ multiplex PCR, the repertoire was profiled, and TCRdb retains in-frame clones only, with some absent. Of 110,000 or so clones in the sample, about 76% are singletons; the top ten hold around two fifths. The sequencing sample was made of peripheral blood. The receptors stem from an elderly man with acute or convalescent COVID-19.

The V and J genes are TRBV5-1 and TRBJ2-1, with 8 bases identical to TRBD2. The CDR3 contains 15 residues. Germline CDR1 SGHRS, CDR2 YFSETQ. J lost 4 bases, V lost 1 base, and 4 bases had no gene match. CDR3 DNA: TGCGCCAGCAGCTTGTCACTAGCGGAATACAATGAGCAGTTCTTC. This translates into CASSLSLAEYNEQFF.

DNA of the CDR3: TGCAGTGCTAGTGACAGGGGCAATTCACCCCTCCACTTT. This encodes CSASDRGNSPLHF. This chain joins TRBV20-1 and TRBJ1-6, with 8 bases matching TRBD1. V trimming: 3 bases; J trimming: 7 bases; junction bases outside the gene matches: 2. The CDR3 loop spans 13 amino acids. The germline V gene encodes CDR1 DFQATT and CDR2 SNEGSKA (reference sequence).

The J gene is TRBJ1-2, the V gene TRBV28, with 9 nucleotides matching TRBD1. Germline assignment: CDR1 MDHEN and CDR2 SYDVKM. The CDR3 loop spans 16 amino acids. Losses at the gene ends were 3 bases for V and 8 bases for J; bases not matched to a gene: 13. The DNA of the CDR3 is TGTGCCAGCAGTTTGGACAGGGGTACCCTTCTAGGAGGCTACACCTTC. Residues: CASSLDRGTLLGGYTF.

The gene calls are TRBV7-9 and TRBJ1-2; D ambiguous. The ends were cut back, 6 bases at V and 5 bases at J, with 13 bases in the middle. CDR1 is SEHNR, CDR2 FQNEAQ, per germline (reference sequence). This CDR3 contains 13 residues. The chain's CDR3 is CASSQSPSYGYTF. The DNA of the CDR3 is TGTGCCAGCAGTCAGTCTCCAAGTTATGGCTACACCTTC.

The chain couples TRBV10-1 to TRBJ2-5; 9 nucleotides align to TRBD1. Germline V gene sequence: CDR1 WNHNN, CDR2 SYGVQD (reference sequence). The V and J ends lost 6 bases and 7 bases, in that order; junction bases with no gene match: 9. This CDR3 contains 14 residues. The CDR3 coding sequence is TGCGCCAGCAGCGCAAATCGACAGGGGGGGACCCAGTACTTC. This gives the protein CASSANRQGGTQYF.

The chain links TRBV6-5 to TRBJ1-3, with 10 nucleotides matching TRBD1. After removal of 6 bases from V and 4 bases from J, the junction contained 3 bases not matched to a gene. Germline V gene lookup returns CDR1 MNHEY and CDR2 SVGAGI. The CDR3 has 14 amino acids. DNA for the CDR3: TGTGCCAGCAGCCGGACAGGGGGAGGAAACACCATATATTTT. Protein sequence: CASSRTGGGNTIYF.

This chain joins TRBV7-6 and TRBJ2-2, with 10 bases lining up with TRBD2. The CDR3 totals 17 residues. From germline, CDR1 is SGHVS and CDR2 FNYEAQ. Trimming at V came to 1 base and at J to 4 bases, leaving 6 bases not matched to a gene. CDR3 coding DNA: TGTGCCAGCAGCTTAGGAGCGGGAGGGCCTGGCACCGGGGAGCTGTTTTTT. Translation: CASSLGAGGPGTGELFF.

The chain recombines TRBV9 with TRBJ2-3; 9 nucleotides line up with TRBD2. J gave up 0 bases and V 4 bases, and 6 bases lay outside the gene matches. The CDR3 contains 16 residues. Germline V lookup: CDR1 SGDLS, CDR2 YYNGEE. Written as DNA, the CDR3 is TGTGCCAGCAGCCTCAGCGGGAGGCAGAGCACAGATACGCAGTATTTT. As protein: CASSLSGRQSTDTQYF. The full variable domain, its missing parts supplied by reference TRBV9 and TRBJ2-3, is DSGVTQTPKHLITATGQRVTLRCSPRSGDLSVYWYQQSLDQGLQFLIQYYNGEERAKGNILERFSAQQFPDLHSELNLSSLELGDSALYFCASSLSGRQSTDTQYFGPGTRLTVL.

The V and J genes are TRBV12-1 and TRBJ2-5; TRBD1, the D gene given by the table, was not confirmed from the DNA. TRBV12-1 is a known pseudogene. The length of the CDR3 is 15 residues. CDR3: CASSADRASGETQYF. The CDR3 nucleotides are TGTGCCAGCAGCGCGGACAGGGCTAGCGGAGAGACCCAGTACTTC.

The gene calls are TRBV7-2 and TRBJ2-7, with TRBD1 matching 7 bases. The germline V gene encodes CDR1 SGHTA and CDR2 FQGNSA. Unmatched junction bases numbered 8, after V lost 3 bases and J lost 6 bases. There are 14 residues in the CDR3. CDR3 coding DNA: TGTGCCAGCAGCTTGACCCGACAGGGCTCCGAGCAGTACTTC. Translated, it gives CASSLTRQGSEQYF. Combining the CDR3 with reference TRBV7-2 and TRBJ2-7 gives the whole variable domain GAGVSQSPSNKVTEKGKDVELRCDPISGHTALYWYRQSLGQGLEFLIYFQGNSAPDKSGLPSDRFSAERTGGSVSTLTIQRTQQEDSAVYLCASSLTRQGSEQYFGPGTRLTVT.

The chain links TRBV3-1 (or the pseudogene TRBV3-2) to TRBJ1-1; D is unresolved. Germline CDR1 and CDR2: LGHDT and YNNKEL (reference sequence). The CDR3 runs 13 residues. The germline V and J ends were trimmed by 2 bases and 8 bases, with 12 bases remaining between them. CDR3 nucleotide sequence: TGTGCCAGCAGCCAATTGTCGACCGGGGAAGCTTTCTTT. Amino acid sequence: CASSQLSTGEAFF.

The V call is TRBV9, the J call TRBJ2-1; tentative D call: TRBD1 (6 bases). Trimming removed 0 bases at V and 1 base at J, with 11 bases between. This CDR3 has 16 residues. Germline V gene sequence: CDR1 SGDLS, CDR2 YYNGEE. The CDR3 region has the DNA TGTGCCAGCAGCGTAGGACGGGACACATCCTACAATGAGCAGTTCTTC. Encoded protein: CASSVGRDTSYNEQFF.

This sequence joins TRBV5-4 and TRBJ1-2; D may be TRBD1 (6 bases). The CDR3 loop spans 18 amino acids. Trimming removed 3 bases at V and 3 bases at J, with 24 bases between. Germline V CDR1 and CDR2: SGHNT, YYREEE (reference sequence). DNA of the CDR3: TGTGCCAGCAGCTGGGAGACCCAGCTAGGGGGGGGTGACTATGGCTACACCTTC. It codes for CASSWETQLGGGDYGYTF.

This clone was seen a handful of times. This chain joins TRBV20-1 and TRBJ1-1; D remains unclear. From germline, CDR1 is DFQATT and CDR2 SNEGSKA (reference sequence). The CDR3 loop spans 11 amino acids. Trimming cost V 6 bases and J 7 bases, with 12 bases left between them. Written as DNA, the CDR3 is TGCAGTGCGGGCCCTCAGCTTGAAGCTTTCTTT. Translated, it gives CSAGPQLEAFF.

In its sample, this clone was seen a few times. The rearrangement links TRBV27 to TRBJ1-6, with D tentatively TRBD1 (5 bases). This CDR3 is 14 amino acids long. Germline-derived CDR1 and CDR2 are MNHEY and SMNVEV (reference sequence). The V gene lost 5 bases and the J gene lost 9 bases, with 14 bases spanning the gap. DNA for the CDR3: TGTGCCAGCAGTCCACAGGCGTTGGCTTCACCCCTCCACTTT. Translated, it gives CASSPQALASPLHF.

The chain recombines TRBV29-1 with TRBJ2-5, with D perhaps TRBD2 (5 bases). The CDR3 sequence is 12 residues long. The germline gives CDR1 SQVTM, CDR2 ANQGSEA. The germline V and J ends were trimmed by 4 bases and 3 bases, with 9 bases remaining between them. The CDR3 protein is CSVVGIEETQYF. In nucleotides, the CDR3 is TGCAGCGTTGTCGGGATTGAAGAGACCCAGTACTTC.

This chain joins TRBV10-3 and TRBJ2-7; 7 positions match TRBD1. CDR1 and CDR2 from the germline V gene are ENHRY and SYGVKD. Trimming removed 6 bases from V and 4 bases from J; junction bases left unmatched: 12. The CDR3 covers 15 residues. The DNA for the CDR3 is TGTGCCATCAGCCCTGACAGGGAACTTTCTTACGAGCAGTACTTC. This encodes CAISPDRELSYEQYF.

The chain is built from TRBV6-2 or TRBV6-3 and TRBJ2-7, with 9 nucleotides matching TRBD1. The germline V gene encodes CDR1 MNHEY and CDR2 SVGEGT. CDR3 length: 17 residues. V trimming: 2 bases; J trimming: 2 bases; junction bases outside the gene matches: 10. The CDR3 is CASSYGGQGWRTYEQYF. In DNA, the CDR3 is TGTGCCAGCAGTTACGGAGGACAGGGGTGGAGAACCTACGAGCAGTACTTC.

This chain connects TRBV28 to TRBJ1-6, with 7 bases fitting TRBD1. V lost 2 bases and J lost 7; bases outside the gene matches: 5. Germline V gene lookup returns CDR1 MDHEN and CDR2 SYDVKM. The CDR3 loop spans 15 amino acids. The CDR3 is CASSLRDSKNSPLHF. The CDR3 nucleotides read TGTGCCAGCAGTTTACGGGACAGCAAAAATTCACCCCTCCACTTT.

This rearrangement joins TRBV30 to TRBJ1-6; perhaps TRBD1 as D (6 bases). The CDR3 is 17 amino acids. V shed 0 bases and J shed 7 bases, with 19 bases lying between them. Germline V gives CDR1 GTSNPN, CDR2 SVGIG (reference sequence). The CDR3 sequence: CAWSVRGTGRKNSPLHF. The CDR3 DNA is TGTGCCTGGAGTGTACGGGGTACAGGGCGTAAGAATTCACCCCTCCACTTT. Full variable domain (rest looked up from reference TRBV30 and TRBJ1-6): SQTIHQWPATLVQPVGSPLSLECTVEGTSNPNLYWYRQAAGRGLQLLFYSVGIGQISSEVPQNLSASRPQDRQFILSSKKLLLSDSGFYLCAWSVRGTGRKNSPLHFGNGTRLTVT.

CDR3 amino acids: CAWSVYGTGKNEQFF. For the CDR3, the DNA is TGTGCCTGGAGTGTATATGGGACAGGGAAGAATGAGCAGTTCTTC. The chain is built from TRBV30 and TRBJ2-1; 9 bases line up with TRBD1. J lost 7 bases, V lost 0 bases, and 7 bases had no gene match. Germline CDR1 and CDR2: GTSNPN and SVGIG (reference sequence). The CDR3 covers 15 residues.